The 19 T cell receptor beta chains listed next were all sequenced from one sample in a study of regulatory T cells in long-lasting Graves disease. Time point defined: persistent/refractory GD, antithyroid drugs over 5 years with positive TRAb. PBMC RNA was the source of the TCR library. Arm-PCR with iRepertoire HTBI primers amplified the CDR3 regions for these TCR beta libraries. MiXCR, applied by TCRdb to the multiplex PCR reads, yields one record per CDR3 protein. The sample shows over 250,000 distinct CDR3 sequences, around 21% of them seen only once. Material: peripheral blood mononuclear cells (PBMCs), obtained when the disease was refractory, from a patient treated with antithyroid drugs. Receptor source: a female donor with Graves disease.

This clonotype was observed a handful of times. The rearrangement uses TRBV30 and TRBJ1-5; TRBD1 matches 7 bases. The CDR3 is 14 amino acids. J was trimmed by 5 bases and V by 0 bases; bases with no gene match: 4. CDR1 and CDR2 from the germline V gene are GTSNPN and SVGIG (reference sequence). The CDR3 nucleotides read TGTGCCTGGAGTGTAGGGGGCCGAGATCAGCCCCAGCATTTT. Its translation: CAWSVGGRDQPQHF.

The rearrangement uses TRBV28 and TRBJ2-3, with 9 bases fitting TRBD2. Trimming took 7 bases from V and 0 from J; bases not matched to a gene: 11. The CDR3 loop spans 17 amino acids. Looked up from germline, CDR1 is MDHEN and CDR2 is SYDVKM. CDR3 region: CASTSRRTSDSTDTQYF. DNA of the CDR3: TGTGCCAGCACCTCCCGCCGGACTAGCGACAGCACAGATACGCAGTATTTT.

The rearrangement uses TRBV28 and TRBJ2-5; 7 bases map to TRBD2. V lost 6 bases and J lost 5; bases outside the gene matches: 21. Looked up from germline, CDR1 is MDHEN and CDR2 is SYDVKM. There are 18 residues in the CDR3. This CDR3 is CASSPPPPRTRGRETQYF. Written as DNA, the CDR3 is TGTGCCAGCAGCCCCCCACCCCCGCGGACTAGGGGCCGGGAGACCCAGTACTTC. Supplemented by reference TRBV28 and TRBJ2-5, the full variable domain reads DVKVTQSSRYLVKRTGEKVFLECVQDMDHENMFWYRQDPGLGLRLIYFSYDVKMKEKGDIPEGYSVSREKKERFSLILESASTNQTSMYLCASSPPPPRTRGRETQYFGPGTRLLVL.

This chain uses TRBV5-1 with TRBJ2-3; weak D call: TRBD1 (5 bases). Germline V gene lookup returns CDR1 SGHRS and CDR2 YFSETQ. Trimming took off 3 bases at V and 0 bases at J, with 17 bases between the two ends. The CDR3 runs 17 residues. The CDR3 loop reads CASSSHPDRGSTDTQYF. CDR3 sequence (DNA): TGCGCCAGCAGCTCCCACCCTGACAGAGGTAGCACAGATACGCAGTATTTT.

V and J are TRBV19 and TRBJ2-3; D is ambiguous. CDR1 LNHDA and CDR2 SQIVND come from the germline V gene (reference sequence). V lost 3 bases and J lost 6, with 13 bases in between. CDR3 length: 14 amino acids. The CDR3, as DNA: TGTGCCAGTAGTATTGCTCTAGGGTGGGATACGCAGTATTTT. It translates to CASSIALGWDTQYF.

This clonotype came up many times. This sequence joins TRBV20-1 and TRBJ2-5; maybe TRBD1 (8 bases). Trimming removed 4 bases at V and 3 bases at J, with 12 bases between. There are 13 residues in the CDR3. CDR1 DFQATT and CDR2 SNEGSKA come from the germline V gene (reference sequence). CDR3 region: CSATTGGEETQYF. The CDR3 DNA sequence: TGCAGTGCTACCACAGGGGGGGAAGAGACCCAGTACTTC.

The gene calls are TRBV4-1 and TRBJ2-7; 7 bases are a match to TRBD1. The V segment lost 3 bases and the J segment 7 bases; nucleotides outside the gene matches: 6. The CDR3 length is 13 residues. Looked up from germline, CDR1 is MGHRA and CDR2 is YSYEKL. CDR3 coding DNA: TGCGCCAGCAGCCAGAGACAGGGTAATGAGCAGTACTTC. Encoded protein: CASSQRQGNEQYF.

This clonotype was seen ten or more times. This chain joins TRBV6-1 and TRBJ1-4; 9 bases align to TRBD1. Germline CDR1 reads MNHNS; CDR2 reads SASEGT. Trimming at V came to 5 bases and at J to 6 bases, leaving 10 bases not matched to a gene. This CDR3 has 16 residues. The CDR3, as DNA: TGTGCCAGCAGTCCCTCGCGACAGGGGGTCTATGAAAAACTGTTTTTT. This gives the protein CASSPSRQGVYEKLFF.

This clonotype was observed at least ten times. J is TRBJ2-7 and V is TRBV28, with D possibly TRBD2 on 6 matching bases. Trimming took off 6 bases at V and 11 bases at J, with 20 bases between the two ends. This CDR3 is 13 amino acids long. Germline CDR1 and CDR2: MDHEN and SYDVKM. The CDR3, as DNA: TGTGCCAGCAGACGTCCCATAGCGGAGTCAGAGTACTTC. Its translation: CASRRPIAESEYF.

The J gene is TRBJ2-7, the V gene TRBV24-1; D gene uncertain. The germline V gene encodes CDR1 KGHDR and CDR2 SFDVKD. The CDR3 loop spans 13 amino acids. V was clipped by 2 bases and J by 1 base, with 5 bases between them. As DNA, the CDR3 is TGTGCCACCAGTGATTCGGGTTCCTACGAGCAGTACTTC. Protein: CATSDSGSYEQYF.

V gene TRBV28 combines with J gene TRBJ2-3; no definite D call. From germline, CDR1 is MDHEN and CDR2 SYDVKM. With 4 bases removed from V and 7 bases from J, the gap between germline ends came to 6 bases. The length of the CDR3 is 11 residues. The CDR3 protein is CASSSEYTQYF. The DNA of the CDR3 is TGTGCCAGCAGTTCGGAATATACGCAGTATTTT.

This clonotype showed up many times. V usage is TRBV7-2 and J usage is TRBJ1-2; D is ambiguous. V was cut by 5 bases and J by 6 bases, with 19 bases left in between. Germline V gene data show CDR1 as SGHTA and CDR2 as FQGNSA. The CDR3 has 15 residues. This CDR3 reads CASSAGIVPYDGYTF. For the CDR3, the DNA is TGTGCCAGCAGCGCGGGGATAGTTCCATATGATGGCTACACCTTC.

This clonotype was detected many times. The CDR3 spells CASSVPAGGDNEQFF. The CDR3 DNA reads TGTGCCAGCAGCGTGCCAGCGGGAGGGGACAATGAGCAGTTCTTC. The chain has TRBV9 and TRBJ2-1; 10 nucleotides line up with TRBD2. J was trimmed by 5 bases and V by 2 bases; bases with no gene match: 4. The CDR3 extends over 15 amino acids. The V gene's germline CDR1 is SGDLS and CDR2 YYNGEE.

This clonotype was seen ten or more times. The chain is built from TRBV6-2 or TRBV6-3 and TRBJ2-7; TRBD2 matches at 8 bases. CDR1 is MNHEY, CDR2 SVGEGT, per germline. V lost 2 bases, J lost 0 bases, and 6 bases stayed unmatched. The CDR3 is 16 amino acids. The CDR3 nucleotides read TGTGCCAGCAGTTACGTACTAGCGGCCGCCTCCTACGAGCAGTACTTC. Its protein is CASSYVLAAASYEQYF.

This clonotype was observed many times. V is TRBV7-2 and J is TRBJ2-6; no clear D. Per the germline V gene, CDR1 is SGHTA and CDR2 is FQGNSA. Trimming cost V 1 base and J 4 bases, with 8 bases left between them. CDR3 length: 15 residues. The CDR3 sequence is CASSLVGPGANVLTF. CDR3 nucleotide sequence: TGTGCCAGCAGCTTAGTCGGGCCAGGGGCCAACGTCCTGACTTTC.

This clonotype appeared many times. The chain is built from TRBV6-1 and TRBJ1-1; 8 nucleotides align to TRBD1. The CDR3 covers 15 residues. Trimming cost V 6 bases and J 1 base; bases outside gene matches: 7. Germline V gene lookup returns CDR1 MNHNS and CDR2 SASEGT. CDR3 DNA sequence: TGTGCCAGCAGGTTGACAGGGGAGTGGAACACTGAAGCTTTCTTT. Its translation is CASRLTGEWNTEAFF.

V gene TRBV27 combines with J gene TRBJ2-7; no reliable D call. V shed 6 bases and J shed 4 bases, with 19 bases lying between them. Germline assignment: CDR1 MNHEY and CDR2 SMNVEV (reference sequence). This CDR3 is built from 15 residues. The CDR3 sequence is CASSRLRSSSYEQYF. The DNA for the CDR3 is TGTGCCAGCAGCCGTCTTAGGTCCAGCTCTTACGAGCAGTACTTC.

This clonotype was found a few times. This chain connects TRBV10-3 to TRBJ1-5; a weak D match, TRBD1 (5 bases). Trimming shortened V by 9 bases and J by 7 bases, and 16 bases separated the two germline ends. The CDR3 is 13 amino acids. Germline V gives CDR1 ENHRY, CDR2 SYGVKD. Written as DNA, the CDR3 is TGTGCCATAAGCTTGGGGGTAGAACAGCCCCAGCATTTT. Translated: CAISLGVEQPQHF.

Comments on this clonotype: Since a much larger clone is just one base distant, this may be a read error. This chain links TRBV18 with TRBJ2-6, with D possibly TRBD1 on 5 matching bases. The CDR3 spans 16 residues. CDR1 is KGHSH, CDR2 LQKENI, per germline. CDR3 coding DNA: TGTGCCAGCACACCACCCAGGGACTCTGGGGCCAACGTCCTGACTTTC. Translated, it gives CASTPPRDSGANVLTF.